This T cell receptor (beta chain) was captured in a study of blood T cell repertoires in COVID-19. TCRdb keeps only in-frame clones here, not all; method: immunoSEQ multiplex PCR. Among 100,000 or so clones, more than 65% were seen once, and the ten largest hold roughly an eighth. Germline CDR1 is SGHAT and CDR2 is FQDESV (reference sequence). The CDR3 loop spans 14 amino acids. V lost 3 bases, J lost 6 bases, and 9 bases lay in between. The rearrangement joins TRBV11-1 to TRBJ1-6, with D uncertain. Sequencing was carried out using peripheral blood. The sequence came from a woman between 65 and 79 years old with acute or convalescent COVID-19. The CDR3 DNA is TGTGCCAGCAGCTTTGAGGAGATTAATTCACCCCTCCACTTT. Translation gives CASSFEEINSPLHF. Drawing the rest from reference TRBV11-1 and TRBJ1-6, the complete variable domain is EAEVAQSPRYKITEKSQAVAFWCDPISGHATLYWYRQILGQGPELLVQFQDESVVDDSQLPKDRFSAERLKGVDSTLKIQPAELGDSAMYLCASSFEEINSPLHFGNGTRLTVT.